This T cell receptor (beta chain) was documented in a study of OX40 agonist ivuxolimab in advanced cancers. Study as a whole: The patients received ivuxolimab by intravenous route every 2 weeks at 0.01 to 10 mg/kg. Patients undergoing dose escalation presented with hepatocellular carcinoma, melanoma, renal cell or head and neck cancer. Of the patients, three showed partial responses, one with hepatocellular carcinoma and two with cutaneous melanoma. Study-wide findings and caveats: What antigens the expanded peripheral T cells recognized was never established.

This clone was counted only a few times. What it binds is unknown. Per germline, CDR1 GTSNPN and CDR2 SVGIG (reference sequence). The CDR3 totals 14 residues. The V and J ends lost 2 bases and 3 bases respectively, with 14 bases between them. The data were produced by immunoSEQ multiplex PCR, yet TCRdb's version contains in-frame clones alone and is incomplete. This repertoire shows 30,000 to 40,000 clones, approximately 89% found once; its top ten account for 9.1%. This chain connects TRBV30 to TRBJ2-7; D is tentatively TRBD1 or TRBD2 (6 bases each). The sequencing used CD4+ or CD8+ T cells sorted from blood, collected in a trial of the OX40 agonist ivuxolimab. The sequence came from an adult with an advanced solid tumor such as melanoma, head and neck, liver or kidney cancer. CDR3 in amino acids: CAWSQVGGLYEQYF. The CDR3 DNA reads TGTGCCTGGAGTCAAGTGGGGGGCCTCTACGAGCAGTACTTC. The full variable domain, rest sourced from reference TRBV30 and TRBJ2-7, is SQTIHQWPATLVQPVGSPLSLECTVEGTSNPNLYWYRQAAGRGLQLLFYSVGIGQISSEVPQNLSASRPQDRQFILSSKKLLLSDSGFYLCAWSQVGGLYEQYFGPGTRLTVT.